The 11 T cell receptor beta chains below come from one sample, sequenced in a study of regulatory and conventional T cells in RAG deficiency (TCRdb year 2017). Before genomic DNA extraction, conventional CD4+ T cells were isolated from blood as CD25-low CD127-high cells. Library preparation used the immunoSEQ multiplex PCR assay. As stored in TCRdb, this immuneACCESS dataset retains in-frame rearrangements with V and J assigned. A fraction of the clones does not appear; measured against another copy, unresolved V genes explain less than half of the discrepancy, and the remainder lacks a known reason. This sample is represented by 7,000 to 9,500 clones; about 93% of them were singletons. Of the sample, approximately 1.4% falls within the top ten clones. The sample taken for sequencing was CD4+ effector T cells sorted from blood. The receptors come from a human donor with RAG deficiency presenting as severe combined immunodeficiency.

The chain couples TRBV6-6 to TRBJ2-2; D remains unclear. Germline CDR1 MNHNY, CDR2 SVGAGI (reference sequence). Trimming cost V 9 bases and J 2 bases, with 4 bases left between them. CDR3 size: 11 residues. The CDR3 DNA reads as TGTGCCAGTTCCAACACCGGGGAGCTGTTTTTT. It translates to CASSNTGELFF.

This clone was detected only once. J is TRBJ2-7 and V is TRBV7-2, with D unclear. Germline CDR1 reads SGHTA; CDR2 reads FQGNSA. The CDR3 runs to 13 residues. Trimming cost V 6 bases and J 1 base, with 10 bases left between them. DNA of the CDR3: TGTGCCAGCAGGGGTCGGGCTTCCTACGAGCAGTACTTC. It yields the protein CASRGRASYEQYF.

This sequence joins TRBV11-3 and TRBJ2-2; TRBD2 agrees at 13 bases. This CDR3 has 15 residues. V shed 3 bases and J 5 bases; nucleotides not matched to a gene: 0. The germline V gene has CDR1 SGHNT and CDR2 YENEEA. The CDR3 loop reads CASSLGLAGTGELFF. The DNA of the CDR3 is TGTGCCAGCAGCTTGGGACTAGCGGGAACCGGGGAGCTGTTTTTT.

The genes are TRBV7-3 and TRBJ2-1; D is perhaps TRBD1 (5 bases). Trimming cost V 1 base and J 10 bases, with 11 bases left between them. The CDR3 consists of 13 residues. Germline values: CDR1 SGHTA, CDR2 FQGTGA. CDR3 coding DNA: TGTGCCAGCAGCTTAAAGCGACAGCGCGAGCAGTTCTTC. Translated, it gives CASSLKRQREQFF. Full variable domain (rest looked up from reference TRBV7-3 and TRBJ2-1): GAGVSQTPSNKVTEKGKYVELRCDPISGHTALYWYRQSLGQGPEFLIYFQGTGAADDSGLPNDRFFAVRPEGSVSTLKIQRTERGDSAVYLCASSLKRQREQFFGPGTRLTVL.

The J gene is TRBJ2-2, the V gene TRBV4-2, with 7 bases fitting TRBD1. V shed 3 bases and J 1 base; nucleotides not matched to a gene: 5. This CDR3 is built from 16 residues. Germline V gene sequence: CDR1 LGHNA, CDR2 YNFKEQ. This chain's CDR3 is CASSQAGTENTGELFF. In DNA, the CDR3 is TGTGCCAGCAGCCAGGCCGGGACAGAGAACACCGGGGAGCTGTTTTTT.

The V gene is TRBV5-1, the J gene TRBJ2-3; 7 nucleotides align to TRBD1. The CDR3 has 16 residues. The V gene end was trimmed by 2 bases and the J gene end by 0 bases; junction bases not matched to a gene: 6. CDR1 and CDR2 (germline): SGHRS, YFSETQ. CDR3 sequence reads: CASSFGTASSTDTQYF. The CDR3 DNA reads as TGCGCCAGCAGCTTCGGGACAGCCTCTAGCACAGATACGCAGTATTTT.

The rearrangement uses TRBV10-3 and TRBJ1-1; a possible D gene is TRBD1 (6 bases). Trimming stripped 5 bases from V and 7 bases from J, with 20 bases between. This CDR3 has 15 residues. CDR1 and CDR2 (germline): ENHRY, SYGVKD. The CDR3 sequence: CAISTRTASPLEAFF. CDR3 sequence (DNA): TGTGCCATCAGTACGCGGACAGCGTCTCCCCTTGAAGCTTTCTTT.

The chain is built from TRBV7-2 and TRBJ1-1; D remains ambiguous. V was trimmed by 4 bases and J by 6 bases, leaving 12 bases between them. This CDR3 comprises 13 residues. Germline V lookup: CDR1 SGHTA, CDR2 FQGNSA. The CDR3 protein is CASSSTRRSEAFF. CDR3 in DNA: TGTGCCAGCAGCTCGACACGGAGGTCTGAAGCTTTCTTT.

The chain is built from TRBV9 and TRBJ2-3; D is undetermined. Germline-derived CDR1 and CDR2 are SGDLS and YYNGEE. The CDR3 consists of 20 residues. Trimming left V 1 base short and J 0 bases short, with 24 bases between. The CDR3 DNA reads as TGTGCCAGCAGCGTAACAAGTCTGAGGTCGCGCCGGCTGAGCACAGATACGCAGTATTTT. Protein product: CASSVTSLRSRRLSTDTQYF.

This clone was observed once. V usage is TRBV9 and J usage is TRBJ1-5; TRBD1 matches at 7 bases. CDR3 size: 14 residues. With 3 bases clipped from V and 1 base from J, the junction kept 1 base outside the gene matches. CDR1 and CDR2 (germline): SGDLS, YYNGEE. CDR3: CASSGRGSNQPQHF. CDR3 DNA: TGTGCCAGCAGCGGCAGGGGGAGCAATCAGCCCCAGCATTTT.

This chain joins TRBV5-1 and TRBJ1-1; perhaps TRBD1 as D (6 bases). Trimming took off 3 bases at V and 0 bases at J, with 6 bases between the two ends. Germline V gene sequence: CDR1 SGHRS, CDR2 YFSETQ. CDR3 length: 13 amino acids. The CDR3 sequence: CASSWTVNTEAFF. CDR3 in DNA: TGCGCCAGCAGCTGGACAGTGAACACTGAAGCTTTCTTT.